This T cell receptor (beta chain) stems from a study of blood T cell repertoires in COVID-19. Assay used: immunoSEQ multiplex PCR; TCRdb lists only in-frame clones, some missing. Of some 490,000 clones listed, more than 85% are singletons. This receptor was taken from a woman aged 55-70 years who had recovered from COVID-19. Sequenced sample: PBMCs or T cells enriched from blood (not recorded which).

In DNA form, the CDR3 reads TGCGCCAGCAGTTACTGGACAGGGAGTCCGTACGAGCAGTACTTC. Translating it yields CASSYWTGSPYEQYF. The chain uses TRBV5-1 and TRBJ2-7; 8 bases agree with TRBD1. Germline V gene data show CDR1 as SGHRS and CDR2 as YFSETQ. CDR3 size: 15 residues. With V trimmed by 5 bases and J by 4 bases, 11 bases remained unmatched.